This T cell receptor beta chain was documented in a study of T cells in tumors after PD-1 blockade (dated by TCRdb to 2018 to 2020). About the investigation overall: Exclusion criteria were prior checkpoint blockade, use of systemic immunosuppressants, or recent radiotherapy or other anti-cancer therapy within 4 weeks. Patients were treated with either pembrolizumab 200 mg every 3 weeks or cemiplimab 350 mg every 2 weeks. While on anti-PD-1 treatment, some of the patients also continued taking daily vismodegib 150 mg. On average, peripheral blood samples had 95,000 to 140,000 TCR templates (range roughly 24,679-290,000) and some 40,000 unique clonotypes. Paired single-cell RNA and TCR sequencing was done in the study on site-matched tumors from patients with BCC or SCC, both before and after anti-PD-1 therapy. To compare clonotypes in blood versus tumor, bulk TCR sequencing was run on about ten peripheral blood samples drawn from roughly 5 patients. RECIST version 1.1 was used to evaluate clinical response.

In regard to this clone: Its antigen has not been determined. Base qualities were left out, and no much larger clone turns up one base away.

Ends trimmed: V by 6 bases, J by 5 bases; bases unmatched to a gene: 17. CDR1 is given as SGHTS and CDR2 as YDEGEE, both from the germline V gene. Taken from cysteine to phenylalanine, the CDR3 has 16 residues. Only the CDR3 part of the read is kept: 48 bases, read in frame from the first base. Per the publication, the time point label means: after anti-PD-1 therapy. For bulk TCRbeta sequencing, genomic DNA was extracted from tumor biopsies or peripheral blood, and input amounts ranged from about 550 ng to 6,004 ng. All patients had histologically proven advanced or metastatic basal or squamous cell carcinoma and were poor candidates for surgical resection. Of the approximately twelve patients making up the basal cell carcinoma cohort, roughly eight underwent bulk tumor TCR sequencing. The immunoSEQ platform was used to carry out deep TCRbeta sequencing. The study's own analysis went as follows. Only productive rearrangements were exported from the immunoSEQ Analyzer for downstream analysis. T cell phenotypes were assigned to bulk TCRbeta clonotypes by matching to single-cell RNA+TCR-seq clones sharing the same TCRbeta sequence. Tumor enrichment of a clone was calculated by dividing the clone's tumor frequency by the clone's PBMC frequency, both taken from bulk TCR sequencing. TCRs were grouped by GLIPH into specificity groups, defined as clusters of distinct TCRs likely recognizing common antigens via shared CDR3 motifs. Here the immuneACCESS table is served through TCRdb, limited to in-frame sequences with V and J called. Missing clones are a known gap in these copies; in checked studies unresolved V genes cover under half, and the rest lacks a known reason. The V and J calls and clone size come from that table; D and trimming were worked out from the DNA. Recorded for this sample are 60,000 to 65,000 clones; roughly 70% of them occurred a single time. Together, the top ten hold approximately 4.5% of the sample.

Broad study findings and their caveats: Around 45% of tumor TCR clonotypes were detected in blood, and some novel exhausted tumor clones were observed in pre-treatment blood, which was taken as suggesting peripheral recruitment. The source of novel T cell clones was not identified, and lymphoid organs or rare unexpanded clones within the tumor or the tumor periphery could be included among the possible sources.

The chain links TRBV5-8 with TRBJ2-7; TRBD2 lines up with 7 middle nucleotides. The TCR comes from a human donor with basal cell carcinoma. The sequenced sample was PBMCs, obtained after anti-PD-1 treatment. The CDR3 region: CASTLTWGGIGNEQYF. The DNA reads as follows: TGTGCCAGCACCCTTACTTGGGGGGGGATTGGAAACGAGCAGTACTTC.